At least ten counts were recorded for the clone carrying this TCR beta chain. What it recognizes is unknown. The CDR3 loop spans 12 amino acids. V was trimmed by 7 bases and J by 0 bases, leaving 7 bases between them. Germline V gene data show CDR1 as DFQATT and CDR2 as SNEGSKA (reference sequence). TCRdb re-called the multiplex PCR reads with MiXCR, one entry per CDR3 protein. This table has approximately 90,000 distinct CDR3 sequences, about 27% appearing once. This entry comes from a study of breast tumors, draining lymph nodes, adjacent tissues. The lymph nodes were axillary draining lymph nodes from breast cancer patients. Overall study findings and caveats: That most tumor T cells come from lymph nodes remained unproven. Tumors had less TCR diversity than lymph nodes, more than nontumor tissue.

The specimen was axillary lymph node tissue. The clonotype comes from a female donor with breast cancer. Some clones in this sample may be carry-over from other donors' samples. The rearrangement links TRBV20-1 to TRBJ2-1; D not certain. The DNA of the CDR3 is TGCAGTGTTTCAGCCTCCTACAATGAGCAGTTCTTC. It encodes CSVSASYNEQFF.